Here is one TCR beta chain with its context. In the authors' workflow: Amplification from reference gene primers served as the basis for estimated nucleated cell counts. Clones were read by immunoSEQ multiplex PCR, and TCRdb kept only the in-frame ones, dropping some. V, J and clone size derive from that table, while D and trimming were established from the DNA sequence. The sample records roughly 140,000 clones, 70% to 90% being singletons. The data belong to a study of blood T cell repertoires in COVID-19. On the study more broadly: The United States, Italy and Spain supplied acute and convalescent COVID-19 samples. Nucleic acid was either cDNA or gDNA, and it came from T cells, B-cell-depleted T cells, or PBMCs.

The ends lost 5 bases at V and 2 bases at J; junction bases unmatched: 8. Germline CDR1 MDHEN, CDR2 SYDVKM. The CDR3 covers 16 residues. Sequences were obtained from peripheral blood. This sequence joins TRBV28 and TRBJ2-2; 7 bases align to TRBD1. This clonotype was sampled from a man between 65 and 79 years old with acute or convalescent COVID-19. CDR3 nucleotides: TGTGCCAGCAGTCCCCCGACAGGGATAAACACCGGGGAGCTGTTTTTT. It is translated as CASSPPTGINTGELFF.